This T cell receptor beta chain was observed in a study of T cell responses to AZD1222 COVID-19 vaccine. There are 14 residues in the CDR3. Trimming stripped 7 bases from V and 0 bases from J, with 13 bases between. Germline values: CDR1 SGHTA, CDR2 FQGNSA. A word on this clone: Its antigen is unidentified.

Study results and limitations: A reported finding is that nearly half of spike-specific TCRs target unmutated variant regions. Donors skewed white British and female; clonal diversity was possibly underestimated. Repertoires were obtained solely post-peak T cell response.

Sequencing used immunoSEQ multiplex PCR; TCRdb keeps in-frame clones, though not all of them. The sample gives 80,000 or so clones, 80% to 95% of which show up once; 4.5% is in the top ten. The receptor comes from an adult in good health. The input for sequencing was peripheral blood, taken on day 0 of MenACWY control vaccination. V usage is TRBV7-2 and J usage is TRBJ2-7; possibly TRBD2 for D (5 bases). This chain's CDR3 is CASTPRRDSYEQYF. In DNA form, the CDR3 reads TGTGCCAGCACCCCGCGTCGGGACTCCTACGAGCAGTACTTC. Together with reference TRBV7-2 and TRBJ2-7, the CDR3 gives the full variable domain: GAGVSQSPSNKVTEKGKDVELRCDPISGHTALYWYRQSLGQGLEFLIYFQGNSAPDKSGLPSDRFSAERTGGSVSTLTIQRTQQEDSAVYLCASTPRRDSYEQYFGPGTRLTVT.